These 28 T cell receptor beta chains originate from one sample sequenced in a study of cytotoxic CD8 clonotypes in ibrutinib-treated CLL. Repertoires were generated with immunoSEQ multiplex PCR, while TCRdb's copy carries only in-frame clones and drops some. The sample lists some 200,000 clones; around 72% were seen once. The material was PBMCs, obtained after 24 months of ibrutinib treatment. The receptor source for this set is a human donor with chronic lymphocytic leukemia.

The rearrangement uses TRBV7-3 and TRBJ2-1, with TRBD2 identical over 7 bases. Germline V gene data show CDR1 as SGHTA and CDR2 as FQGTGA. The CDR3 consists of 14 residues. Germline trimming cut 8 bases from V and 8 bases from J; bases unmatched to any gene: 12. CDR3 loop: CASSRDYGVDEQFF. Here the CDR3 DNA reads TGTGCCAGCTCCCGGGACTATGGTGTCGATGAGCAGTTCTTC.

Only a few counts were recorded for this clone. The gene calls are TRBV5-1 and TRBJ1-5, with D perhaps matching TRBD1 (5 bases). Deletions cut 5 bases from V and 1 base from J, with 13 bases between. The CDR3 length is 15 residues. Germline CDR1 is SGHRS and CDR2 is YFSETQ. CDR3 protein: CASRAGTESNQPQHF. CDR3 sequence (DNA): TGCGCCAGCAGGGCCGGGACGGAGAGCAATCAGCCCCAGCATTTT.

This rearrangement joins TRBV7-9 to TRBJ2-6, with D unclear. V dropped 6 bases and J dropped 1 base, with 7 bases sitting between them. This CDR3 is built from 14 residues. Germline CDR1 SEHNR, CDR2 FQNEAQ (reference sequence). CDR3 coding DNA: TGTGCCAGCAGACTATCGTCTGGGGCCAACGTCCTGACTTTC. It translates to CASRLSSGANVLTF. The whole variable domain, filled in from reference TRBV7-9 and TRBJ2-6, reads DTGVSQNPRHKITKRGQNVTFRCDPISEHNRLYWYRQTLGQGPEFLTYFQNEAQLEKSRLLSDRFSAERPKGSFSTLEIQRTEQGDSAMYLCASRLSSGANVLTFGAGSRLTVL.

This clone was found a few times. This chain connects TRBV27 to TRBJ1-2, with D perhaps matching TRBD1 (6 bases). Per germline, CDR1 MNHEY and CDR2 SMNVEV (reference sequence). V lost 4 bases and J lost 5, with 17 bases in between. The CDR3 loop spans 15 amino acids. CDR3: CASSSQFQGPYGYTF. The CDR3 bases are TGTGCCAGCAGTTCCCAGTTCCAGGGGCCGTATGGCTACACCTTC.

The rearrangement joins TRBV10-3 to TRBJ2-3, with D unclear. CDR3 size: 12 residues. The germline V gene has CDR1 ENHRY and CDR2 SYGVKD. With 5 bases removed from V and 6 bases from J, the gap between germline ends came to 9 bases. The chain's CDR3 is CAISRMADTQYF. Here the CDR3 DNA reads TGTGCCATCAGTCGAATGGCGGATACGCAGTATTTT.

The genes are TRBV28 and TRBJ1-5; D remains unclear. This CDR3 is built from 12 residues. Deletions cut 10 bases from V and 2 bases from J, with 9 bases between. Germline values: CDR1 MDHEN, CDR2 SYDVKM. The CDR3 sequence: CAINTGNQPQHF. The CDR3 DNA follows: TGTGCCATTAATACGGGCAATCAGCCCCAGCATTTT.

In this sample, this clone turned up a few times. V is TRBV27 and J is TRBJ2-2; 7 bases align to TRBD1. V lost 2 bases, J lost 4 bases, and 4 bases stayed unmatched. The CDR3 length is 15 residues. Germline CDR1 and CDR2: MNHEY and SMNVEV (reference sequence). The DNA of the CDR3 is TGTGCCAGCAGTTTAGACAGGGTTCGCACCGGGGAGCTGTTTTTT. This sequence encodes CASSLDRVRTGELFF.

V usage is TRBV30 and J usage is TRBJ2-7, with D possibly being TRBD1 (6 bases). Germline V gene sequence: CDR1 GTSNPN, CDR2 SVGIG (reference sequence). The V and J ends lost 3 bases and 7 bases respectively, with 19 bases between them. CDR3 length equals 14 residues. CDR3: CAWSALQGLGEQYF. The CDR3 bases are TGTGCCTGGAGCGCCCTACAGGGATTGGGGGAGCAGTACTTC.

The J gene is TRBJ2-7, the V gene TRBV27, with 8 bases fitting TRBD1. The CDR3 contains 15 residues. The junction had 13 bases not matched to a gene; V was cut back by 9 bases and J by 3 bases. Germline CDR1 and CDR2: MNHEY and SMNVEV (reference sequence). As DNA, the CDR3 is TGTGCCAGTAAAACCCACCAGGGGGCGATCTACGAGCAGTACTTC. It translates to CASKTHQGAIYEQYF.

V usage is TRBV6-5 and J usage is TRBJ2-1, with D possibly being TRBD1 (6 bases). With 6 bases removed from V and 6 bases from J, the gap between germline ends came to 9 bases. The germline V gene encodes CDR1 MNHEY and CDR2 SVGAGI. CDR3 size: 12 residues. CDR3 protein: CASSRGPNEQFF. The CDR3, as DNA: TGTGCCAGCAGCAGGGGCCCCAATGAGCAGTTCTTC.

The CDR3 loop reads CASSQGVKERTYEQYF. DNA for the CDR3: TGTGCCAGCAGCCAAGGTGTGAAGGAAAGAACCTACGAGCAGTACTTC. The chain links TRBV14 to TRBJ2-7; D is undetermined. The length of the CDR3 is 16 residues. Trimming left V 1 base short and J 2 bases short, with 15 bases between. Germline V gene sequence: CDR1 SGHDN, CDR2 FVKESK.

The chain carries TRBV5-1 and TRBJ1-2, with D unresolved. The CDR3 totals 14 residues. The V gene's germline CDR1 is SGHRS and CDR2 YFSETQ. V was cut by 0 bases and J by 7 bases, with 13 bases left in between. The CDR3 loop is CASSLDAPSSGYTF. The CDR3 region has the DNA TGCGCCAGCAGCTTGGATGCCCCAAGCAGTGGCTACACCTTC.

J is TRBJ2-2 and V is TRBV28; D may be TRBD1 (5 bases). Germline CDR1 MDHEN, CDR2 SYDVKM. V lost 1 base, J lost 2 bases, and 26 bases lay in between. The CDR3 runs to 21 residues. CDR3 nucleotides: TGTGCCAGCAGTTTATTTTGGTGGGGTAGGGGTCGGATCCACAACACCGGGGAGCTGTTTTTT. Protein sequence: CASSLFWWGRGRIHNTGELFF.

In this sample, this clone turned up a few times. The rearrangement links TRBV27 to TRBJ1-1; the D is unclear. CDR1 MNHEY and CDR2 SMNVEV come from the germline V gene (reference sequence). Trimming pared 3 bases from V and 4 bases from J, leaving 12 bases between. This CDR3 region has 14 residues. CDR3 nucleotide sequence: TGTGCCAGCAGTTTGACCTTCTGGAGCACTGAAGCTTTCTTT. It is translated as CASSLTFWSTEAFF.

This chain uses TRBV9 with TRBJ1-2; D uncertain. Germline V lookup: CDR1 SGDLS, CDR2 YYNGEE. CDR3 length equals 12 residues. Deletions cut 3 bases from V and 3 bases from J, with 6 bases between. In DNA form, the CDR3 reads TGTGCCAGCAGCGGGGCATACTATGGCTACACCTTC. Its protein product is CASSGAYYGYTF.

The rearrangement joins TRBV27 to TRBJ2-1; 9 nucleotides align to TRBD1. The V and J ends lost 5 bases and 3 bases, in that order; junction bases with no gene match: 5. The CDR3 contains 15 residues. Germline CDR1 reads MNHEY; CDR2 reads SMNVEV (reference sequence). CDR3 sequence reads: CASSRTGVIYNEQFF. The CDR3 region has the DNA TGTGCCAGCAGTAGGACAGGGGTGATCTACAATGAGCAGTTCTTC.

The gene calls are TRBV4-2 and TRBJ1-2, with D possibly being TRBD1 (5 bases). The CDR3 extends over 15 amino acids. Trimming stripped 1 base from V and 2 bases from J, with 11 bases between. Germline loops: CDR1 LGHNA, CDR2 YNFKEQ. The CDR3 nucleotides are TGTGCCAGCAGCCAAGGGCAGGGACTCAACTATGGCTACACCTTC. The encoded protein is CASSQGQGLNYGYTF.

The rearrangement joins TRBV28 to TRBJ1-1, with 9 bases that match TRBD1. The CDR3 is 16 residues long. Germline V gene sequence: CDR1 MDHEN, CDR2 SYDVKM. V shed 4 bases and J 0 bases; nucleotides not matched to a gene: 6. CDR3: CASSSHGTGMNTEAFF. The CDR3 nucleotides read TGTGCCAGCAGTTCCCATGGGACAGGGATGAACACTGAAGCTTTCTTT.

The genes are TRBV2 and TRBJ2-2; 7 bases align to TRBD1. Germline CDR1 and CDR2: SNHLY and FYNNEI. Trimming removed 6 bases from V and 3 bases from J; junction bases left unmatched: 4. The CDR3 contains 14 residues. CDR3 residues: CASRGQSYTGELFF. CDR3 sequence (DNA): TGTGCCAGCAGGGGACAGAGTTACACCGGGGAGCTGTTTTTT.

V is TRBV7-9 and J is TRBJ2-1, with D hard to call. Germline lookup yields CDR1 SEHNR and CDR2 FQNEAQ (reference sequence). V was cut by 2 bases and J by 2 bases, with 13 bases left in between. The CDR3 runs 16 residues. CDR3 sequence reads: CASSLKKQSPYNEQFF. CDR3 nucleotides: TGTGCCAGCAGCTTAAAGAAGCAGTCCCCCTACAATGAGCAGTTCTTC.

V usage is TRBV6-6 and J usage is TRBJ2-1, with a weak D call TRBD2 (6 bases). The V gene lost 6 bases and the J gene lost 7 bases, with 10 bases spanning the gap. The CDR3 loop spans 12 amino acids. CDR1 and CDR2 (germline): MNHNY, SVGAGI (reference sequence). The CDR3 DNA follows: TGTGCCAGCAGCCGACTAGGGAATGAGCAGTTCTTC. Residues: CASSRLGNEQFF.

V gene TRBV5-1 combines with J gene TRBJ2-7; 9 positions agree with TRBD2. V lost 0 bases to trimming and J lost 6 bases; unmatched junction nucleotides: 13. Germline lookup yields CDR1 SGHRS and CDR2 YFSETQ. The CDR3 runs to 17 residues. CDR3 residues: CASSLALAGGLSPEQYF. The DNA of the CDR3 is TGCGCCAGCAGCTTGGCCTTGGCGGGAGGGCTGTCGCCCGAGCAGTACTTC.

The chain couples TRBV5-4 to TRBJ2-5, with D perhaps matching TRBD1 (6 bases). Between the trimmed V and J ends, which lost 0 bases and 1 base, there was a span of 13 bases. CDR3 length: 16 residues. Per the germline V gene, CDR1 is SGHNT and CDR2 is YYREEE (reference sequence). The CDR3 reads CASSLGGQRGQETQYF. The DNA for the CDR3 is TGTGCCAGCAGCTTGGGGGGGCAGAGAGGCCAAGAGACCCAGTACTTC.

This clone showed up just once. The rearrangement links TRBV5-1 to TRBJ2-5; 8 bases line up with TRBD2. Germline CDR1 SGHRS, CDR2 YFSETQ. The CDR3 extends over 18 amino acids. J gave up 1 base and V 4 bases, and 15 bases lay outside the gene matches. Written as DNA, the CDR3 is TGCGCCAGCAGCCCGAACTCTCCCAGGGCGGGAGGCCAAGAGACCCAGTACTTC. It yields the protein CASSPNSPRAGGQETQYF.

The chain joins TRBV29-1 to TRBJ1-2; D gene ambiguous. Trimming cost V 3 bases and J 7 bases, with 9 bases left between them. This CDR3 region has 11 residues. Per germline, CDR1 SQVTM and CDR2 ANQGSEA. The CDR3 spells CSVEKGFGYTF. The CDR3 nucleotides read TGCAGCGTTGAGAAGGGCTTTGGCTACACCTTC.

CDR3 nucleotides: TGTGCCAGCAGCTCCCTGGGGGGGTGGACTGAAGCTTTCTTT. It encodes CASSSLGGWTEAFF. The V gene is TRBV9, the J gene TRBJ1-1; weak D call: TRBD1 (5 bases). V was cut by 4 bases and J by 5 bases, with 15 bases left in between. The CDR3 is 14 amino acids. The germline gives CDR1 SGDLS, CDR2 YYNGEE.

The gene calls are TRBV7-3 and TRBJ2-7, with 7 bases matching TRBD1. This CDR3 is 14 amino acids long. Germline assignment: CDR1 SGHTA and CDR2 FQGTGA. The J segment lost 1 base and the V segment lost 5 bases, leaving 5 bases of the junction unmatched. Here the CDR3 reads CASSPDRVSYEQYF. In DNA, the CDR3 is TGTGCCAGCAGCCCTGACAGGGTGTCCTACGAGCAGTACTTC.

This rearrangement joins TRBV9 to TRBJ1-6; no definite D call. The CDR3 length is 12 residues. Germline V gives CDR1 SGDLS, CDR2 YYNGEE. Trimming removed 4 bases at V and 7 bases at J, with 6 bases between. The CDR3 loop reads CASSRQNSPLHF. CDR3 DNA: TGTGCCAGCAGCCGACAAAATTCACCCCTCCACTTT. Variable domain in full (rest from reference TRBV9 and TRBJ1-6): DSGVTQTPKHLITATGQRVTLRCSPRSGDLSVYWYQQSLDQGLQFLIQYYNGEERAKGNILERFSAQQFPDLHSELNLSSLELGDSALYFCASSRQNSPLHFGNGTRLTVT.